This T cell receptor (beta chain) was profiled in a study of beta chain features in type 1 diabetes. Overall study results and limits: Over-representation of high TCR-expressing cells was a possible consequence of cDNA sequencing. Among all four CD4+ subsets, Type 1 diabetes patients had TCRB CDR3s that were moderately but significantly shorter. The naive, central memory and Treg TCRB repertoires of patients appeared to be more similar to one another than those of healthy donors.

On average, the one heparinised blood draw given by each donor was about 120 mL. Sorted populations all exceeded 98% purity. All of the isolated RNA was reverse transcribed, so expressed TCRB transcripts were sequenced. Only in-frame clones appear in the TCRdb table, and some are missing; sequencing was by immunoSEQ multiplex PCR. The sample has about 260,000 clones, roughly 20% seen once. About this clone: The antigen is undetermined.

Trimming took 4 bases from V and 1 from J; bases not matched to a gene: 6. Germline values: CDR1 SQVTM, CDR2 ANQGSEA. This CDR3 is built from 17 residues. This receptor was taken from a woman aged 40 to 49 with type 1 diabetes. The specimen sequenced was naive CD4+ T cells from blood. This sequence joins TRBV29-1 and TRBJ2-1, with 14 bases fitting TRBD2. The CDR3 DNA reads TGCAGCGTTGCCCCCGGGACTAGCGGGAGTTCCTACAATGAGCAGTTCTTC. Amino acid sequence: CSVAPGTSGSSYNEQFF.